The TCR beta chain described here comes from a study of cytomegalovirus exposure and HLA in healthy donors. Study observations and caveats: CMV serostatus was the sole immune exposure data available.

The primer mix had 60 Vbeta and 13 Jbeta primers. Profiling relied on immunoSEQ multiplex PCR, and the TCRdb table lists in-frame clones only, not all of them. The table includes approximately 98,000 clones, roughly 70% detected once. Only a few counts were recorded for this clone. The antigen remains unidentified. This sequence originates from a male donor in good health and CMV-seronegative. What was sequenced was PBMCs.

As DNA, the CDR3 is TGTGCCAGCAACCTACGGGGGGCGAGCAATCAGCCCCAGCATTTT. Translating it yields CASNLRGASNQPQHF. V is TRBV5-6 and J is TRBJ1-5; perhaps TRBD1 as D (6 bases). The CDR3 runs to 15 residues. Per the germline V gene, CDR1 is SGHDT and CDR2 is YYEEEE. Trimming left V 6 bases short and J 1 base short, with 14 bases between.